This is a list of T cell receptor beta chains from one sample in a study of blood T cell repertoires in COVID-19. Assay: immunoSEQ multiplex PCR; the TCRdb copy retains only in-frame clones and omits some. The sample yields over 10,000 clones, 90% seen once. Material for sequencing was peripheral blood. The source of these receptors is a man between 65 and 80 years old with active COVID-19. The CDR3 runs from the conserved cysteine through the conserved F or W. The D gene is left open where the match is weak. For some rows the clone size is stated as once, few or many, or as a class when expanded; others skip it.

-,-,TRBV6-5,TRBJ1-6,CASSYGGYNSPLHF,TGTGCCAGCAGTTATGGGGGGTATAATTCACCCCTCCACTTT
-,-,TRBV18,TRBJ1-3,CASSPPGVRKGNTIYF,TGTGCCAGCTCACCACCGGGTGTCAGGAAAGGAAACACCATATATTTT
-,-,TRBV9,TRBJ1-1,CASSAQQGTNTEAFF,TGTGCCAGCAGCGCCCAACAGGGTACGAACACTGAAGCTTTCTTT
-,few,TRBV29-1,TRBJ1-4,CSVLGGNNEKLFF,TGCAGCGTTCTTGGGGGGAATAATGAAAAACTGTTTTTT
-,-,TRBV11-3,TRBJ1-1,CASNAVGGYTEAFF,TGTGCCAGCAACGCGGTGGGGGGATACACTGAAGCTTTCTTT
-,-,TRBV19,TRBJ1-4,CASQGGGGRLEKLFF,TGTGCCAGTCAGGGAGGTGGAGGGCGGCTTGAAAAACTGTTTTTT
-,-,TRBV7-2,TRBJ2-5,CASSPTGIQETQYF,TGTGCCAGCAGCCCCACAGGAATACAAGAGACCCAGTACTTC
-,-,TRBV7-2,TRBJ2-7,CASSPATFYEQYF,TGTGCCAGCAGCCCGGCGACTTTCTACGAGCAGTACTTC
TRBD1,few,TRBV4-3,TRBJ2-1,CASSHVGQPYNEQFF,TGCGCCAGCAGCCACGTGGGACAGCCCTACAATGAGCAGTTCTTC
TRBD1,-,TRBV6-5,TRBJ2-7,CASSRQGSYEQYF,TGTGCCAGCAGCCGACAGGGATCCTACGAGCAGTACTTC
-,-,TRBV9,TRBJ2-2,CASTGNTGELFF,TGTGCCAGCACCGGGAACACCGGGGAGCTGTTTTTT
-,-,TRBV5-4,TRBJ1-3,CASSLTGNGNTIYF,TGTGCCAGCAGCTTGACAGGGAATGGAAACACCATATATTTT
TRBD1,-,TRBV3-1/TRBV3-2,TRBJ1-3,CASSQPGTVGNTIYF,TGTGCCAGCAGCCAACCCGGGACAGTCGGAAACACCATATATTTT
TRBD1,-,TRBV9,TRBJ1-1,CASSANRDREVPEAFF,TGTGCCAGCAGCGCCAACAGGGACAGGGAGGTCCCTGAAGCTTTCTTT
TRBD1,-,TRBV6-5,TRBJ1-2,CASSQWTGRFGYTF,TGTGCCAGCAGTCAATGGACAGGGCGGTTTGGCTACACCTTC
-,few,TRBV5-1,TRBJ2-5,CASSSRVARLGETQYF,TGCGCCAGCAGCTCCCGGGTCGCTAGATTGGGAGAGACCCAGTACTTC
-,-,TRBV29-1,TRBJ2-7,CSVAGGYEQYF,TGCAGCGTTGCCGGGGGCTACGAGCAGTACTTC
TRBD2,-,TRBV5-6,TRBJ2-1,CASRPLAGSYNEQFF,TGTGCCAGCAGGCCACTAGCGGGGAGCTACAATGAGCAGTTCTTC
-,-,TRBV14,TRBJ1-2,CASSQGGISVSGYTF,TGTGCCAGCAGCCAAGGAGGGATCTCGGTTAGTGGCTACACCTTC
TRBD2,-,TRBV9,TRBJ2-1,CASSARLGAGDNEQFF,TGTGCCAGCAGCGCCCGACTCGGAGCGGGAGACAATGAGCAGTTCTTC
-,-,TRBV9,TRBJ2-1,CASSVATSYNEQFF,TGTGCCAGCAGCGTAGCCACTTCGTACAATGAGCAGTTCTTC
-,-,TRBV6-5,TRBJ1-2,CASTMGPGRGYGYTF,TGTGCCAGCACTATGGGGCCAGGGAGGGGCTATGGCTACACCTTC
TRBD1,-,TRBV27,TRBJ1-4,CASSPYRGWGSHPNEKLFF,TGTGCCAGCAGTCCGTACAGGGGTTGGGGATCACATCCTAATGAAAAACTGTTTTTT
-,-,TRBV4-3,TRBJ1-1,CASSQETPDTEAFF,TGCGCCAGCAGCCAAGAGACTCCTGACACTGAAGCTTTCTTT
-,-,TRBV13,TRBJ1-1,CASSTGEAGRGTEAFF,TGTGCCAGCAGCACCGGGGAGGCAGGGAGGGGCACTGAAGCTTTCTTT
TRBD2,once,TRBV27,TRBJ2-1,CATTGTSGTQGEQFF,TGTGCCACCACAGGGACTAGCGGGACACAAGGCGAGCAGTTCTTC
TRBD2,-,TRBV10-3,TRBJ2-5,CATGLAGGNQETQYF,TGTGCCACTGGACTAGCGGGGGGCAACCAAGAGACCCAGTACTTC
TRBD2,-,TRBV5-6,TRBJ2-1,CASSYGTRGNEQFF,TGTGCCAGCAGCTATGGGACTAGGGGCAATGAGCAGTTCTTC
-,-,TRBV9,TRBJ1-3,CASSLDFSGNTIYF,TGTGCCAGCAGCTTAGACTTCTCTGGAAACACCATATATTTT